Presented here are 10 T cell receptor beta chains from one specimen sequenced in a study of identical twins. One entry per CDR3 protein, called by TCRdb with MiXCR from the 5' RACE reads. The table lists approximately 230,000 distinct CDR3 sequences, 5.5% to 7.5% of them singletons, with just over 14% in the top ten. The same data also contributed to another study, on T cells expressing NK-cell markers.

The specimen was CD8+ T cells sorted from blood. These receptors all stem from a woman aged 18-30 years in good health.

This clonotype showed up many times. V is TRBV12-3 or TRBV12-4 and J is TRBJ1-2; 8 nucleotides align to TRBD1. The length of the CDR3 is 13 residues. V lost 5 bases and J lost 7; bases outside the gene matches: 6. The CDR3: CASSRTGGGGYTF. CDR3 DNA: TGTGCCAGCAGTCGCACAGGGGGAGGTGGCTACACCTTC.

The genes are TRBV5-1 and TRBJ2-3, with D perhaps assigned TRBD1 or TRBD2 (6 bases each). The CDR3 loop spans 16 amino acids. V dropped 4 bases and J dropped 4 bases, with 19 bases sitting between them. Germline V CDR1 and CDR2: SGHRS, YFSETQ. As DNA, the CDR3 is TGCGCCAGCAGCCACGATCGGGGGCCTAGGGCAGATACGCAGTATTTT. The encoded protein is CASSHDRGPRADTQYF.

This clonotype was seen ten or more times. The chain employs TRBV7-8 and TRBJ2-3; 8 bases line up with TRBD2. The germline gives CDR1 SGHVS, CDR2 FQNEAQ. Losses at the gene ends were 6 bases for V and 0 bases for J; bases not matched to a gene: 5. This CDR3 is built from 15 residues. CDR3 protein: CASSYVAGSTDTQYF. In DNA form, the CDR3 reads TGTGCCAGCAGTTACGTAGCGGGGAGCACAGATACGCAGTATTTT.

In this sample, this clonotype turned up a few times. The chain is built from TRBV27 and TRBJ1-2, with TRBD1 matching over 8 bases. Germline V gene data show CDR1 as MNHEY and CDR2 as SMNVEV (reference sequence). Trimming at V came to 1 base and at J to 6 bases, leaving 13 bases not matched to a gene. The CDR3 extends over 17 amino acids. This CDR3 reads CASSLFPQGANGDGYTF. CDR3 DNA sequence: TGTGCCAGCAGTTTATTCCCCCAGGGGGCTAACGGTGATGGCTACACCTTC.

Ten or more counts support this clonotype. This rearrangement joins TRBV12-3 or TRBV12-4 to TRBJ1-6; D is uncertain. Trimming took 1 base from V and 7 from J, leaving 8 bases between them. The CDR3 runs to 14 residues. DNA of the CDR3: TGTGCCAGCAGTTTAGACGGATTGAATTCACCCCTCCACTTT. Its translation: CASSLDGLNSPLHF.

This clonotype was counted a few times. The chain joins TRBV7-9 to TRBJ2-7, with 9 positions matching TRBD1. J lost 3 bases, V lost 0 bases, and 6 bases had no gene match. The CDR3 covers 16 residues. Per the germline V gene, CDR1 is SEHNR and CDR2 is FQNEAQ (reference sequence). The CDR3, as DNA: TGTGCCAGCAGCTTAGCCGGGGGACAGGGAAACTACGAGCAGTACTTC. Translation gives CASSLAGGQGNYEQYF.

This clonotype was counted a few times. This chain joins TRBV13 and TRBJ2-2, with 7 bases identical to TRBD1. The junction had 7 bases not matched to a gene; V was cut back by 5 bases and J by 1 base. CDR1 and CDR2 from the germline V gene are PRHDT and FYEKMQ (reference sequence). The CDR3 sequence is 16 residues long. CDR3 in DNA: TGTGCCAGCAGCCAAGGGACAGCAGGGAACACCGGGGAGCTGTTTTTT. Translated: CASSQGTAGNTGELFF.

This clonotype was seen at least ten times. The J gene is TRBJ2-1, the V gene TRBV4-3; the match to TRBD2 covers 8 bases. There are 16 residues in the CDR3. Germline values: CDR1 LGHNA, CDR2 YSLEER. V dropped 0 bases and J dropped 7; count of bases not matched to a gene: 8. The DNA for the CDR3 is TGCGCCAGCAGCCAAGATGGCGGGATAGCGGGAAATGAGCAGTTCTTC. It is translated as CASSQDGGIAGNEQFF.

The sample holds a few counts of this clonotype. The rearrangement joins TRBV7-8 to TRBJ2-7; 8 positions agree with TRBD1. This CDR3 comprises 20 residues. With V trimmed by 3 bases and J by 7 bases, 26 bases remained unmatched. Germline values: CDR1 SGHVS, CDR2 FQNEAQ. The CDR3 region has the DNA TGTGCCAGCAGCTTTTTCCGCTTGGGAATAAGTCCAGGGGGCCCCTGGGAGCAGTACTTC. This encodes CASSFFRLGISPGGPWEQYF.

This chain connects TRBV6-1 to TRBJ2-5, with TRBD2 identical over 8 bases. Trimming at V came to 7 bases and at J to 1 base, leaving 5 bases not matched to a gene. The CDR3 totals 14 residues. Germline lookup yields CDR1 MNHNS and CDR2 SASEGT. In DNA, the CDR3 is TGTGCCAGCATTGCGGCGGGGGGCCAAGAGACCCAGTACTTC. This codes for CASIAAGGQETQYF.